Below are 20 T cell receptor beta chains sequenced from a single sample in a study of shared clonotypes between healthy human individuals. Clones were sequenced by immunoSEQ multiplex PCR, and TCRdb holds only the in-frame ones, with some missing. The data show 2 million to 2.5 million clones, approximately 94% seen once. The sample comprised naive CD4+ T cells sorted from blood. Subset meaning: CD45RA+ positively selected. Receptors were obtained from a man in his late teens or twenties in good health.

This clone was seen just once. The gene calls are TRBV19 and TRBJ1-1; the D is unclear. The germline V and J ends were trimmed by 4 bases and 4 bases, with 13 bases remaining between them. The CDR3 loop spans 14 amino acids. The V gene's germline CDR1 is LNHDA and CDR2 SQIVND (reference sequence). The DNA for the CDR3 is TGTGCCAGTAGTACGCAGACAATCCCCACTGAAGCTTTCTTT. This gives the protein CASSTQTIPTEAFF. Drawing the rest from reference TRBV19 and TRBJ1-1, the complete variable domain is DGGITQSPKYLFRKEGQNVTLSCEQNLNHDAMYWYRQDPGQGLRLIYYSQIVNDFQKGDIAEGYSVSREKKESFPLTVTSAQKNPTAFYLCASSTQTIPTEAFFGQGTRLTVV.

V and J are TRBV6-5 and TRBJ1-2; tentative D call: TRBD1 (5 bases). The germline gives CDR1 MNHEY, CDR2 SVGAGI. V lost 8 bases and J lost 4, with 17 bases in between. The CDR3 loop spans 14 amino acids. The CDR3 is CASPTGRGIYGYTF. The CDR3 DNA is TGTGCCAGCCCGACGGGCCGGGGGATCTATGGCTACACCTTC.

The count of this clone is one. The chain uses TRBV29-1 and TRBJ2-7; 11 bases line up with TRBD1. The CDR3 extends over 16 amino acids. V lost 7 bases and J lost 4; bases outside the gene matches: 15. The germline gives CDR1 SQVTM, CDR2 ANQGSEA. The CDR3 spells CSALTRTGGRPYEQYF. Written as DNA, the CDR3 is TGCAGCGCCTTAACCCGGACAGGGGGCCGCCCTTACGAGCAGTACTTC.

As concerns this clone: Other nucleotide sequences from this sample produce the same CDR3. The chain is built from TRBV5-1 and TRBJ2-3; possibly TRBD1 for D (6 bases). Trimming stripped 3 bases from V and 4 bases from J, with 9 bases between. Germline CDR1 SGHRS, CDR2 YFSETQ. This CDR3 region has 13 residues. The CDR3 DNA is TGCGCCAGCAGCTATGGGGGCTCAGATACGCAGTATTTT. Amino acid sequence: CASSYGGSDTQYF.

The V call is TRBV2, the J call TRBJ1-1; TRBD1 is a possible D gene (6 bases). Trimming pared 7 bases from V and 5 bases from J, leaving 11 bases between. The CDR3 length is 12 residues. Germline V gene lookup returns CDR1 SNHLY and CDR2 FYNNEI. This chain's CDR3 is CASKGGGTEAFF. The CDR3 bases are TGTGCCAGCAAGGGGGGAGGAACTGAAGCTTTCTTT.

The CDR3 coding sequence is TGTGCCAGCAGCTCCCGCCCCTTACTAGCGGGAGGGCCAAACAATGAGCAGTTCTTC. This encodes CASSSRPLLAGGPNNEQFF. This chain joins TRBV5-6 and TRBJ2-1, with 13 bases that match TRBD2. V lost 3 bases to trimming and J lost 5 bases; unmatched junction nucleotides: 14. This CDR3 is 19 amino acids long. CDR1 and CDR2 from the germline V gene are SGHDT and YYEEEE.

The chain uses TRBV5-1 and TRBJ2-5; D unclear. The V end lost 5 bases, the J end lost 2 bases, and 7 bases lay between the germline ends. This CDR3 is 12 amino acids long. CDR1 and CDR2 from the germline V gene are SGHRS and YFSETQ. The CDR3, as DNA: TGCGCCAGCAGTCAGCAACAAGAGACCCAGTACTTC. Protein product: CASSQQQETQYF.

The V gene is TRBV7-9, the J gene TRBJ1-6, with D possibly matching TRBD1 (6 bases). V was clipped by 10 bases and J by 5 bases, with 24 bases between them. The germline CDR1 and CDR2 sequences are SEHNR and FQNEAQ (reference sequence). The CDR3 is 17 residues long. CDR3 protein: CATSQGRGHKDNSPLHF. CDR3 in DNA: TGTGCCACCTCCCAGGGGAGGGGACACAAGGATAATTCACCCCTCCACTTT.

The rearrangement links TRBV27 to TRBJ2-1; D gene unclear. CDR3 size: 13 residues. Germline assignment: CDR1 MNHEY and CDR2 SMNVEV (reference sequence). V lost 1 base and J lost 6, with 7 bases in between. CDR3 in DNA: TGTGCCAGCAGTTTATTGGGTTTCAATGAGCAGTTCTTC. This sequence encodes CASSLLGFNEQFF.

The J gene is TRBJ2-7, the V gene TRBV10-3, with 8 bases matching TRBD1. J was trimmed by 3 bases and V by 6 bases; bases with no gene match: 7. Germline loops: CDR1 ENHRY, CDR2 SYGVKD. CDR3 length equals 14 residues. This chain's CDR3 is CAIRPTGDGYEQYF. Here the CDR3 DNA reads TGTGCCATCAGGCCGACAGGGGACGGCTACGAGCAGTACTTC.

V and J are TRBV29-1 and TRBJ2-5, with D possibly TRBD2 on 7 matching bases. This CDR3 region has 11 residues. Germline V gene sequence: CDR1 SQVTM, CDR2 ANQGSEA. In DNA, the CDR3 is TGCGGGGGGGCGGGAAAAGAGACCCAGTACTTC. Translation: CGGAGKETQYF.

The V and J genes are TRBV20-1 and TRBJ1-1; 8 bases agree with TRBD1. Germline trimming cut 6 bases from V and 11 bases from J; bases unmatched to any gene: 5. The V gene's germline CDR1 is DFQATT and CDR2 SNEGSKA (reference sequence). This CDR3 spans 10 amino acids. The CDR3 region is CSAQGQAAFF. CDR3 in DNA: TGCAGTGCCCAGGGACAGGCCGCTTTCTTT.

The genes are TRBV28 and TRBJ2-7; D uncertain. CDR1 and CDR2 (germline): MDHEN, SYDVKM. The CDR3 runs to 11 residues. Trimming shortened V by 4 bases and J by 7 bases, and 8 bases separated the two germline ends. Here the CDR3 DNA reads TGTGCCAGCAGTTCAGTACGGGAGCAGTACTTC. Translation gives CASSSVREQYF.

The CDR3 nucleotides are TGCGCCAGCAGCCAAGGGACTAGCGGGAGCTCCTACAATGAGCAGTTCTTC. It specifies CASSQGTSGSSYNEQFF. This chain uses TRBV4-1 with TRBJ2-1; 13 bases align to TRBD2. The junction had 0 bases not matched to a gene; V was cut back by 1 base and J by 0 bases. The CDR3 covers 17 residues. Germline CDR1 MGHRA, CDR2 YSYEKL.

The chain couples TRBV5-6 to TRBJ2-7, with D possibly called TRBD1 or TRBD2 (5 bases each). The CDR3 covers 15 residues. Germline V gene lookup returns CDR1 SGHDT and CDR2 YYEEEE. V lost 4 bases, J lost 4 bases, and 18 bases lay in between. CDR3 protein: CASSQDDRGVYEQYF. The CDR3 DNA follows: TGTGCCAGCAGCCAAGACGACAGAGGGGTATACGAGCAGTACTTC.

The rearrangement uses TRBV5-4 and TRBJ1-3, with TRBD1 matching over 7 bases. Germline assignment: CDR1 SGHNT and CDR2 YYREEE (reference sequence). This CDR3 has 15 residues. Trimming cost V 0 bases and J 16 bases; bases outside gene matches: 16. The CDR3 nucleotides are TGTGCCAGCAGCTTGGCCGGGACAGTTGACTCTATTCTCTATTTT. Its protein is CASSLAGTVDSILYF. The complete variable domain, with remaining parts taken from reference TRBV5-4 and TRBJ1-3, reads ETGVTQSPTHLIKTRGQQVTLRCSSQSGHNTVSWYQQALGQGPQFIFQYYREEENGRGNFPPRFSGLQFPNYSSELNVNALELDDSALYLCASSLAGTVDSILYFGEGSWLTVV.

CDR3 coding DNA: TGTGCCAGCAGTGTCCTCAGGGAGTATAGCAATCAGCCCCAGCATTTT. Translated: CASSVLREYSNQPQHF. The rearrangement links TRBV28 to TRBJ1-5; perhaps TRBD1 as D (5 bases). There are 16 residues in the CDR3. The V end was cut by 5 bases, the J end by 0 bases, with 14 bases between. CDR1 and CDR2 (germline): MDHEN, SYDVKM.

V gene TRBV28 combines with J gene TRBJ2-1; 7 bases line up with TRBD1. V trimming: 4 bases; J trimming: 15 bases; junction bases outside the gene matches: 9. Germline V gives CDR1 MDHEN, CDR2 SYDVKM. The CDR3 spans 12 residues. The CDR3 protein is CASSSDRRLGFF. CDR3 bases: TGTGCCAGCAGTTCGGACAGGCGGTTAGGGTTCTTC.

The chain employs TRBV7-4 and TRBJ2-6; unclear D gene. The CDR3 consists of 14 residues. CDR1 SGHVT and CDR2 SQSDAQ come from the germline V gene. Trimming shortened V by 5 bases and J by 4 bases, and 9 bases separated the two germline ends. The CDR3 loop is CASSHEAGANVLTF. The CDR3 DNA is TGTGCCAGCAGCCACGAGGCCGGGGCCAACGTCCTGACTTTC.

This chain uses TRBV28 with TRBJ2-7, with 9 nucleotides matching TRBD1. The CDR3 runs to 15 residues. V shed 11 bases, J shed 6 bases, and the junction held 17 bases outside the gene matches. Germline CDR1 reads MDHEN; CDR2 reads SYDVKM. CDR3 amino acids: CAWCATGQGLREQYF. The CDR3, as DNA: TGTGCCTGGTGTGCAACGGGACAGGGCCTTCGCGAGCAGTACTTC. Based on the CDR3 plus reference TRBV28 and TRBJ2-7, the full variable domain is DVKVTQSSRYLVKRTGEKVFLECVQDMDHENMFWYRQDPGLGLRLIYFSYDVKMKEKGDIPEGYSVSREKKERFSLILESASTNQTSMYLCAWCATGQGLREQYFGPGTRLTVT.